This T cell receptor (beta chain) was observed in a study of spatial heterogeneity in lung cancer. V dropped 7 bases and J dropped 0; count of bases not matched to a gene: 9. Germline V lookup: CDR1 MNHEY, CDR2 SVGAGI. The CDR3 sequence is 16 residues long. Specified time point: sample taken at primary tumor resection. Unsorted whole RNA of tumor, nontumor lung or frozen PBMC was sequenced. The donors, 72 patients with untreated early-stage non-small cell lung cancer, provided the samples. As concerns this clonotype: Its antigen is currently unknown.

Carried by each TCR cDNA molecule was a unique molecular identifier. TCRdb reprocessed the 5' RACE reads with MiXCR, giving one entry per CDR3 protein. The sample shows around 60,000 distinct CDR3 sequences, less than 10% of them seen only once. Study-wide results and caveats: Whereas they appeared in blood less at follow-up, ubiquitous expanded tumor TCRs appeared there more at resection.

This sequence was found in a female donor with early-stage non-small cell lung cancer. The rearrangement links TRBV6-5 to TRBJ2-1; 7 bases agree with TRBD1. This specimen was PBMCs, taken at surgery. CDR3 DNA sequence: TGTGCCAGCAAAGCCCGGACAGGCAGCTCCTACAATGAGCAGTTCTTC. Translated: CASKARTGSSYNEQFF.